This TCR beta chain derives from a study of a mutant IDH1 vaccine in newly diagnosed glioma. On the study more broadly: Patients were started on vaccination 4-6 weeks after radiotherapy alone, or with temozolomide cycles. Antecedent treatment encompassed radiotherapy, temozolomide, or their combination; the majority received both.

This CDR3 region has 12 residues. The J segment lost 5 bases and the V segment lost 4 bases, leaving 3 bases of the junction unmatched. Germline CDR1 reads SGHRS; CDR2 reads YFSETQ. A word on this clone: The antigen is unknown.

The time point denotes: week 5, during vaccination. With topical imiquimod, each dose of the vaccine consisted of 300 ug of mutant IDH1 20-mer peptide. General study points: Patients showed vaccine-induced immune responses at a rate of roughly 94%. Pseudoprogression seemingly bore no relation to changes in top peripheral T cell clonotypes.

TCRdb's copy holds only in-frame clones and misses some; the assay was immunoSEQ multiplex PCR. The sample lists around 78,000 clones, 75% to 95% occurring once. Sequencing was performed on PBMCs, taken from a glioma patient whose treatment included an IDH1 peptide vaccine. This chain uses TRBV5-1 with TRBJ2-7; 7 bases are a match to TRBD1. This TCR came from a woman in her fifties or sixties with glioma. The CDR3 protein is CASSRDRDEQYF. CDR3 coding DNA: TGCGCCAGCAGCCGCGACAGGGACGAGCAGTACTTC.